This TCR beta chain was sequenced for a study of T cell responses to AZD1222 COVID-19 vaccine (dated by TCRdb to the early 2020s). Study-level background: TCR sequencing covered roughly 230 trial participants: 207 given two doses of AZD1222 and 26 given two doses of MenACWY control vaccine. Trial participants were enrolled into age subgroups of 18-55, 56-69 and 70-plus years, which contained 148, 28 and 57 TCR-sequenced participants, respectively.

Summary of the overall study and its limitations: Reportedly, almost half of the unique spike-specific TCRs recognized epitopes lying outside the regions that are mutated in the B.1.351 and B.1.1.7 variants. The 56-69-year group was small, and its depth increase did not reach significance, likely because of low power. After two AZD1222 doses, spike-specific TCR breadth and depth were significantly higher than at day 0 and than in MenACWY recipients. Because no samples from the day 14 peak response were available, repertoires could be characterized only after the peak T cell response. Vaccine-associated CD4 TCRs spanned the whole spike protein, with dominant responses in regions 160-218 and 743-854. Participants were mostly white British and included more females than males, and it was suggested by the authors that clonal diversity may have been underestimated. Conclusions about previously exposed vaccinees were limited because only six AZD1222 recipients were SARS-CoV-2 seropositive at baseline.

The CDR3 regions of human TCRbeta chains were subjected to immunosequencing. Per the authors' processing: Repertoire TCRs were matched against a reference library of SARS-CoV-2-specific TCRs generated with the MIRA antigen-specificity platform. Breadth was defined as the fraction of unique TCRs that were SARS-CoV-2-associated. Depth was defined as the fraction of total T cells that were SARS-CoV-2-associated. Using the MIRA data, every spike-specific TCR was mapped to the spike region that the TCR reacted to and assigned to either a CD4 or a CD8 class. Log10-transformed breadth and depth values were compared by one-way ANOVA with Sidak's multiple comparisons tests. The source is immuneACCESS, and TCRdb retained only in-frame sequences with V and J called. Part of the clones is not carried over; for the studies checked, unresolved V genes explain less than half of this, and the remainder is unexplained. V and J calls plus clone size are reproduced from that table; the DNA served to infer D and trimming. Across this sample there are approximately 180,000 clones, with 85% to 90% seen only once. The biggest ten clones account for about 24% of the sample.

Based on the germline V gene (reference sequence), the CDR1 and CDR2 sequences are LGHDT and YNNKEL. A distance of 20 bases separates the germline ends of V and J, which lose 5 bases and 2 bases respectively. Reading from cysteine to phenylalanine, the CDR3 counts 17 amino acids. Only the CDR3 DNA is retained, 51 bases long and in frame from the first base. Remarks on this clone: Its antigen is still unknown. No qualities accompany the bases; no much larger clone lies one base away.

The meaning of the sample's time point label: about 28 days (+/-7) after the second vaccine dose. AZD1222 recipients given second doses at about 4 weeks or at about 12 weeks were pooled, since spike-specific TCR depth and breadth were not found to differ between the two schedules. Vaccinee samples were obtained from the UK trials COV001 and COV002, which included a single-blind randomized controlled phase 2/3 trial of AZD1222 (ChAdOx1 nCoV-19) in healthy adults. For TCRbeta chain sequencing, PBMC samples were collected from trial participants at day 0 and at day 28 after the second dose. The sequenced sample was peripheral blood, obtained 28 days after the second AZD1222 dose. Recombination joined TRBV3-1 (or the pseudogene TRBV3-2) with TRBJ2-3; a tentative D match to TRBD2 spans 6 bases. The receptor comes from an adult who received the AZD1222 COVID-19 vaccine. The CDR3 corresponds to CASSKRSPGEDTDTQYF. The bases read TGTGCCAGCAGCAAAAGATCCCCGGGAGAGGACACAGATACGCAGTATTTT.